The present T cell receptor (beta chain) was sequenced within a study of blood T cell repertoires in COVID-19. Study details: COVID-19 samples collected from the United States, Italy and Spain covered acute and convalescent phases. T cells, B-cell-depleted T cells, or PBMCs provided the cDNA or gDNA that served as material.

V was clipped by 4 bases and J by 6 bases, with 13 bases between them. The germline CDR1 and CDR2 sequences are SGHVS and FNYEAQ. The CDR3 is 13 residues long. Original handling: Researchers report that nucleated cell counts were estimated from reference gene primer amplification. Some clones are missing from TCRdb's copy, which holds only in-frame ones; the method was immunoSEQ multiplex PCR. The DNA gave D and trimming, while V, J and clone size come from that table. In the table there are under 250,000 clones, 84% of which are singletons. The sequence came from a man aged 45-65 years with active or convalescent COVID-19. This rearrangement joins TRBV7-6 to TRBJ2-7, with D perhaps TRBD2 (5 bases). The sequencing sample was made of peripheral blood. The DNA for the CDR3 is TGTGCCAGCAGCTCCCTGGACTCTCGCGAGCAGTACTTC. It is translated as CASSSLDSREQYF. The full variable domain, with the rest looked up from reference TRBV7-6 and TRBJ2-7, is GAGVSQSPRYKVTKRGQDVALRCDPISGHVSLYWYRQALGQGPEFLTYFNYEAQQDKSGLPNDRFSAERPEGSISTLTIQRTEQRDSAMYRCASSSLDSREQYFGPGTRLTVT.